This T cell receptor beta chain was sequenced in a study of T cell changes during pregnancy in multiple sclerosis. Using immunoSEQ multiplex PCR, the repertoire was profiled, and TCRdb retains in-frame clones only, with some absent. The repertoire holds over 65,000 clones, with just over 90% as singletons. Per the germline V gene, CDR1 is SGHAT and CDR2 is FQNNGV. CDR3 length: 11 amino acids. The ends were cut back, 8 bases at V and 9 bases at J, with 11 bases in the middle. Here the sequenced sample was peripheral blood, taken in the first trimester of pregnancy. This receptor was identified in a female donor with multiple sclerosis, enrolled in a pregnancy study. The chain employs TRBV11-2 and TRBJ2-1; TRBD1 is a possible D gene (5 bases). The CDR3, as DNA: TGTGCCAGCTCTCAAGGGGTTGAGCAGTTCTTC. This gives the protein CASSQGVEQFF.